What follows are 25 T cell receptor beta chains derived from one specimen sequenced in a study of regulatory T cells in long-lasting Graves disease (dated by TCRdb to about 2021). The time point label corresponds to: persistent/refractory GD, antithyroid drugs over 5 years with positive TRAb. RNA was extracted from PBMCs in TRIzol for both TCR sequencing and RNA sequencing. To prepare the library, multiplex PCR was applied. TCRdb records Illumina HiSeq 4000 as the sequencer. To build TCR beta libraries, CDR3 regions were amplified by Arm-PCR using iRepertoire HTBI primers. TCRdb ran its own pipeline on the public reads, namely fastp trimming at Q25 and MiXCR clone calling, and kept in-frame beta chains. Rows merge per CDR3 protein into single entries with the most common DNA and genes. The sample contains hundreds of thousands of distinct CDR3 sequences, about 32% of them found a single time. The top ten constitute about two fifths of the sample.

Sequencing used peripheral blood mononuclear cells (PBMCs), obtained when the disease was refractory, from a patient treated with antithyroid drugs. The receptor set was obtained from a female donor with Graves disease.

This clonotype has just a few counts. The gene calls are TRBV27 and TRBJ1-2; D perhaps matches TRBD1 (5 bases). The CDR3 is 15 amino acids. Germline CDR1 reads MNHEY; CDR2 reads SMNVEV (reference sequence). V lost 2 bases and J 6 bases, leaving 16 bases between the germline ends. CDR3 coding DNA: TGTGCCAGCAGTTTAAGAGGGGCTGCCGTCGATGGCTACACCTTC. Translated: CASSLRGAAVDGYTF.

The chain uses TRBV25-1 and TRBJ1-4; D gene unclear. The ends were cut back, 5 bases at V and 0 bases at J, with 10 bases in the middle. Germline loops: CDR1 MGHDK, CDR2 SYGVNS. This CDR3 is built from 15 residues. The DNA of the CDR3 is TGTGCCAGCAGTCTGCACGGAGCAACTAATGAAAAACTGTTTTTT. Amino acid sequence: CASSLHGATNEKLFF.

This clonotype was detected a few times. The genes are TRBV6-1 and TRBJ2-3; 8 bases line up with TRBD2. In germline, CDR1 is MNHNS, CDR2 SASEGT. Trimming cost V 3 bases and J 5 bases; bases outside gene matches: 7. This CDR3 is 15 amino acids long. Here the CDR3 reads CASSDSGRAGDTQYF. CDR3 DNA: TGTGCCAGCAGTGACTCCGGGAGGGCCGGAGATACGCAGTATTTT.

This clonotype was seen only a few times. The chain recombines TRBV27 with TRBJ1-4, with D hard to call. The CDR3 is 16 amino acids. The germline V and J ends were trimmed by 5 bases and 2 bases, with 15 bases remaining between them. CDR1 is MNHEY, CDR2 SMNVEV, per germline (reference sequence). The CDR3 coding sequence is TGTGCCAGCAGTCCCCGCCTAATTCCCACTAATGAAAAACTGTTTTTT. It is translated as CASSPRLIPTNEKLFF. Looking up the rest from reference TRBV27 and TRBJ1-4 gives the full variable domain: EAQVTQNPRYLITVTGKKLTVTCSQNMNHEYMSWYRQDPGLGLRQIYYSMNVEVTDKGDVPEGYKVSRKEKRNFPLILESPSPNQTSLYFCASSPRLIPTNEKLFFGSGTQLSVL.

This clonotype has only one observation. This chain uses TRBV15 with TRBJ2-5, with D possibly TRBD1 on 6 matching bases. From germline, CDR1 is LNHNV and CDR2 YYDKDF (reference sequence). With 0 bases removed from V and 8 bases from J, the gap between germline ends came to 19 bases. The CDR3 is 16 residues long. This CDR3 is CATSRDRQGPGDTQYF. Here the CDR3 DNA reads TGTGCCACCAGCAGAGATCGGCAGGGGCCAGGGGATACCCAGTACTTC. The full variable domain, its missing parts supplied by reference TRBV15 and TRBJ2-5, is DAMVIQNPRYQVTQFGKPVTLSCSQTLNHNVMYWYQQKSSQAPKLLFHYYDKDFNNEADTPDNFQSRRPNTSFCFLDIRSPGLGDTAMYLCATSRDRQGPGDTQYFGPGTRLLVL.

This sequence joins TRBV6-1 and TRBJ1-1; 10 bases are a match to TRBD1. Germline-derived CDR1 and CDR2 are MNHNS and SASEGT. The CDR3 contains 16 residues. The junction had 9 bases not matched to a gene; V was cut back by 6 bases and J by 2 bases. CDR3 residues: CASSHDWTGGNTEAFF. The CDR3 nucleotides read TGTGCCAGCAGCCACGACTGGACAGGGGGAAACACTGAAGCTTTCTTT.

This clonotype was picked up a small number of times. The rearrangement joins TRBV15 to TRBJ1-5, with a tentative D call TRBD1 (6 bases). The CDR3 extends over 15 amino acids. The germline V and J ends were trimmed by 0 bases and 3 bases, with 9 bases remaining between them. Per the germline V gene, CDR1 is LNHNV and CDR2 is YYDKDF (reference sequence). This chain's CDR3 is CATSRDGTLNQPQHF. DNA for the CDR3: TGTGCCACCAGCAGAGATGGGACACTCAATCAGCCCCAGCATTTT.

In this sample, this clonotype turned up once. The gene calls are TRBV19 and TRBJ1-5, with TRBD1 matching over 7 bases. The CDR3 has 14 amino acids. Germline V gene lookup returns CDR1 LNHDA and CDR2 SQIVND (reference sequence). V was clipped by 3 bases and J by 4 bases; unmatched bases: 3. CDR3 in DNA: TGTGCCAGTAGTATCGGGACAGATAATCAGCCCCAGCATTTT. Translation gives CASSIGTDNQPQHF.

The genes are TRBV12-5 and TRBJ1-4; TRBD1 matches 12 bases. The CDR3 length is 15 residues. The J segment lost 10 bases and the V segment lost 2 bases, leaving 5 bases of the junction unmatched. The germline V gene has CDR1 LGHNT and CDR2 FRNRAP. CDR3 sequence: CASGLMGQGAVKLFF. The CDR3 DNA sequence: TGTGCTAGTGGTTTGATGGGACAGGGGGCCGTAAAACTGTTTTTT.

This chain joins TRBV7-2 and TRBJ2-5, with a tentative D call TRBD2 (5 bases). Trimming shortened V by 4 bases and J by 5 bases, and 11 bases separated the two germline ends. The germline V gene has CDR1 SGHTA and CDR2 FQGNSA. The CDR3 sequence is 13 residues long. CDR3 region: CASSSEGWETQYF. CDR3 DNA: TGTGCCAGCAGCTCTGAGGGATGGGAGACCCAGTACTTC. The complete variable domain, with remaining parts taken from reference TRBV7-2 and TRBJ2-5, reads GAGVSQSPSNKVTEKGKDVELRCDPISGHTALYWYRQSLGQGLEFLIYFQGNSAPDKSGLPSDRFSAERTGGSVSTLTIQRTQQEDSAVYLCASSSEGWETQYFGPGTRLLVL.

The chain combines TRBV11-2 with TRBJ2-2; no definite D call. V dropped 1 base and J dropped 2 bases, with 8 bases sitting between them. Germline V lookup: CDR1 SGHAT, CDR2 FQNNGV. This CDR3 comprises 15 residues. The CDR3 spells CASSLGLENTGELFF. Written as DNA, the CDR3 is TGTGCCAGCAGCTTAGGTTTAGAAAACACCGGGGAGCTGTTTTTT.

The CDR3 reads CASSSGAQPRDEQFF. The CDR3 DNA reads TGTGCCAGCAGCTCCGGGGCCCAGCCCCGCGATGAGCAGTTCTTC. The chain joins TRBV5-6 to TRBJ2-1, with D perhaps given as TRBD1 or TRBD2 (5 bases each). This CDR3 region has 15 residues. The V and J ends lost 3 bases and 8 bases respectively, with 18 bases between them. Per the germline V gene, CDR1 is SGHDT and CDR2 is YYEEEE. The complete variable domain, with remaining parts taken from reference TRBV5-6 and TRBJ2-1, reads DAGVTQSPTHLIKTRGQQVTLRCSPKSGHDTVSWYQQALGQGPQFIFQYYEEEERQRGNFPDRFSGHQFPNYSSELNVNALLLGDSALYLCASSSGAQPRDEQFFGPGTRLTVL.

The chain couples TRBV5-1 to TRBJ1-4; no clear D gene. This CDR3 region has 14 residues. The V gene's germline CDR1 is SGHRS and CDR2 YFSETQ. The DNA for the CDR3 is TGCACCACTAAACAGACCAGCGGCAATGAAAAACTGTTTTTT. Protein sequence: CTTKQTSGNEKLFF.

As concerns this clonotype: A much larger clone differs by one base, so this may be a read error. This chain joins TRBV2 and TRBJ2-5; D may correspond to TRBD1 or TRBD2 (5 bases each). Trimming removed 7 bases at V and 4 bases at J, with 13 bases between. CDR1 SNHLY and CDR2 FYNNEI come from the germline V gene. This CDR3 is 13 amino acids long. The CDR3 DNA sequence: TGTGCCAGCATTGGGGGTAATCGAGAGACCCAGTACTTC. This translates into CASIGGNRETQYF.

This clonotype appeared many times. This rearrangement joins TRBV2 to TRBJ2-7; TRBD2 matches at 8 bases. V shed 4 bases and J 5 bases; nucleotides not matched to a gene: 13. CDR1 and CDR2 from the germline V gene are SNHLY and FYNNEI. CDR3 size: 16 residues. Here the CDR3 reads CASSVPVVAGSNEQYF. The CDR3 DNA reads as TGTGCCAGCAGTGTGCCCGTGGTAGCGGGAAGCAACGAGCAGTACTTC.

This clonotype was seen many times. The J gene is TRBJ2-7, the V gene TRBV28; TRBD1 aligns across 9 bases. CDR1 is MDHEN and CDR2 is SYDVKM in the germline V gene. The CDR3 extends over 17 amino acids. Trimming removed 2 bases from V and 3 bases from J; junction bases left unmatched: 11. In DNA form, the CDR3 reads TGTGCCAGCAGTTTAGGTTCGTGGACAGGGGATAACTACGAGCAGTACTTC. It encodes CASSLGSWTGDNYEQYF.

In this sample, this clonotype turned up a few times. The chain has TRBV27 and TRBJ1-1, with TRBD1 as a possible D gene (5 bases). Trimming removed 8 bases at V and 4 bases at J, with 20 bases between. Germline V gene lookup returns CDR1 MNHEY and CDR2 SMNVEV (reference sequence). This CDR3 comprises 15 residues. The CDR3 region has the DNA TGTGCCAGCGCATCTCTCAGGGATCGGGGCACTGAAGCTTTCTTT. This sequence encodes CASASLRDRGTEAFF.

To note about this clonotype: This may stem from a read error, because a much larger clone lies one nucleotide away. The rearrangement uses TRBV20-1 and TRBJ2-7; 10 bases fit TRBD2. The trim removed 6 bases at V and 2 bases at J, leaving 7 bases unmatched. Per the germline V gene, CDR1 is DFQATT and CDR2 is SNEGSKA (reference sequence). This CDR3 has 14 residues. CDR3 residues: CSATPSGRTYEQYF. In DNA, the CDR3 is TGCAGTGCAACCCCTAGCGGGAGAACCTACGAGCAGTACTTC.

Remarks on this clonotype: This could be a read error, since a much larger clone is one nucleotide away. As DNA, the CDR3 is TGTGCCAGCAGCTTAGTTGCTAGCGGGGGGTACAATGAGCAGTTCTTC. This sequence encodes CASSLVASGGYNEQFF. J is TRBJ2-1 and V is TRBV11-2; 11 nucleotides match TRBD2. The length of the CDR3 is 16 residues. V shed 1 base, J shed 4 bases, and the junction held 3 bases outside the gene matches. Germline loops: CDR1 SGHAT, CDR2 FQNNGV.

The table lists this clonotype with a few counts. The genes are TRBV30 and TRBJ1-5, with TRBD1 matching over 10 bases. The length of the CDR3 is 15 residues. The trim removed 0 bases at V and 4 bases at J, leaving 3 bases unmatched. Germline V gene lookup returns CDR1 GTSNPN and CDR2 SVGIG (reference sequence). The CDR3 DNA reads as TGTGCCTGGAGTGTGGAGGGACAGGGGAATCAGCCCCAGCATTTT. The encoded protein is CAWSVEGQGNQPQHF.

The chain couples TRBV20-1 to TRBJ2-7; 7 bases line up with TRBD1. Germline lookup yields CDR1 DFQATT and CDR2 SNEGSKA (reference sequence). V dropped 6 bases and J dropped 4; count of bases not matched to a gene: 12. The CDR3 loop spans 14 amino acids. CDR3 region: CSAGYRTGPYEQYF. CDR3 sequence (DNA): TGCAGTGCCGGCTACCGGACAGGACCTTACGAGCAGTACTTC.

The rearrangement joins TRBV30 to TRBJ1-5, with D possibly matching TRBD1 (5 bases). The CDR3 extends over 13 amino acids. V was pared by 1 base and J by 5 bases, with 9 bases between. The V gene's germline CDR1 is GTSNPN and CDR2 SVGIG (reference sequence). The CDR3 loop is CAWSAGEDQPQHF. Written as DNA, the CDR3 is TGTGCCTGGAGTGCGGGGGAGGATCAGCCCCAGCATTTT.

This clonotype showed up just a few times. This chain connects TRBV5-1 to TRBJ2-6; the match to TRBD1 covers 8 bases. V shed 0 bases and J 2 bases; nucleotides not matched to a gene: 1. The CDR3 is made up of 16 amino acids. Germline V lookup: CDR1 SGHRS, CDR2 YFSETQ. The CDR3 DNA reads TGCGCCAGCAGCTTGGAACAGGGGGCTGGGGCCAACGTCCTGACTTTC. Protein: CASSLEQGAGANVLTF.

The V call is TRBV29-1, the J call TRBJ2-7; TRBD2 matches 10 bases. Per germline, CDR1 SQVTM and CDR2 ANQGSEA. This CDR3 is 15 amino acids long. Unmatched junction bases numbered 5, after V lost 0 bases and J lost 3 bases. CDR3 sequence reads: CSVEDRTSGIYEQYF. The CDR3 DNA follows: TGCAGCGTTGAAGATCGAACTAGCGGGATCTACGAGCAGTACTTC.

This clonotype was picked up a small number of times. The rearrangement uses TRBV13 and TRBJ1-1; 7 bases map to TRBD1. CDR1 is PRHDT and CDR2 is FYEKMQ in the germline V gene (reference sequence). The CDR3 covers 17 residues. V shed 2 bases and J 0 bases; nucleotides not matched to a gene: 9. CDR3 sequence (DNA): TGTGCCAGCAGCTTAAATGAGGGGGCCAAAATGAACACTGAAGCTTTCTTT. This codes for CASSLNEGAKMNTEAFF.